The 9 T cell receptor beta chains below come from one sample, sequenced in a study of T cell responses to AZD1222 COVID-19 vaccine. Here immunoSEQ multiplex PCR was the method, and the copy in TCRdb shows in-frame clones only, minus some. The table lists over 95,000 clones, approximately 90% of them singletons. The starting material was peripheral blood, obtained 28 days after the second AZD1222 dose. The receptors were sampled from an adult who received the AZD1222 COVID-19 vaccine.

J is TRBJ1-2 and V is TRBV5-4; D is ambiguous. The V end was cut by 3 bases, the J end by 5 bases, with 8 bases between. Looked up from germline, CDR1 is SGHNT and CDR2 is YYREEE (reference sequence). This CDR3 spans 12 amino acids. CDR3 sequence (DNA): TGTGCCAGCAGCTCGGATTCGTATGGCTACACCTTC. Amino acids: CASSSDSYGYTF.

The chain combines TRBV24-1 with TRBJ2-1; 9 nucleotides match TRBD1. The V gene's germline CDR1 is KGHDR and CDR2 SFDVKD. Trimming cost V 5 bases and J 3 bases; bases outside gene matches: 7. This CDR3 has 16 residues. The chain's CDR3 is CATSVQQGAFYNEQFF. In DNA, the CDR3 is TGTGCCACCAGTGTCCAACAGGGGGCCTTCTACAATGAGCAGTTCTTC.

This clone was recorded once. CDR3 sequence: CATSRAPRSSPLHF. The CDR3 DNA reads as TGTGCCACCAGCAGAGCCCCGCGCAGTTCACCCCTCCACTTT. The V call is TRBV15, the J call TRBJ1-6; D remains unclear. V lost 1 base and J lost 9, with 10 bases in between. In germline, CDR1 is LNHNV, CDR2 YYDKDF (reference sequence). The length of the CDR3 is 14 residues.

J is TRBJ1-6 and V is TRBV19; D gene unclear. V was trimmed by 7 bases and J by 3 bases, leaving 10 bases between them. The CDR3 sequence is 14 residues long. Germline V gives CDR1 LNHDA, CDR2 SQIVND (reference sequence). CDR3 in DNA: TGTGCCAGTACCTCAGAAAGCTATAATTCACCCCTCCACTTT. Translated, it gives CASTSESYNSPLHF.

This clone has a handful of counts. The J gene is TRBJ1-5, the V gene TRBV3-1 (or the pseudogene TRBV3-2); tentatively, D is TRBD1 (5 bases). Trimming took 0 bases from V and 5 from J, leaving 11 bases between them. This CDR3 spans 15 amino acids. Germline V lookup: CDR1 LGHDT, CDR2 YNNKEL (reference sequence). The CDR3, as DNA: TGTGCCAGCAGCCAAGAACACAGGCTGGATCAGCCCCAGCATTTT. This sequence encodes CASSQEHRLDQPQHF.

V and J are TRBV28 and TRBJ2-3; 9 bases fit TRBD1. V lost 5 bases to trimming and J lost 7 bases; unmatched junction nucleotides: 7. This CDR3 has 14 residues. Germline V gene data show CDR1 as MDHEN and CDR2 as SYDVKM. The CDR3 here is CASSPQTGGNTQYF. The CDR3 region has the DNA TGTGCCAGCAGTCCGCAAACAGGGGGCAATACGCAGTATTTT. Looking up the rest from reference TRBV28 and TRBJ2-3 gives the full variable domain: DVKVTQSSRYLVKRTGEKVFLECVQDMDHENMFWYRQDPGLGLRLIYFSYDVKMKEKGDIPEGYSVSREKKERFSLILESASTNQTSMYLCASSPQTGGNTQYFGPGTRLTVL.

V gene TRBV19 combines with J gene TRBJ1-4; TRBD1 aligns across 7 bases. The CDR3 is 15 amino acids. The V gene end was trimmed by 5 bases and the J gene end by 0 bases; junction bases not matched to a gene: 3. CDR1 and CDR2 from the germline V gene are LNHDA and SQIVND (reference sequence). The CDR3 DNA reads TGTGCCAGTAGTTTGACAGGGACAACTAATGAAAAACTGTTTTTT. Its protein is CASSLTGTTNEKLFF. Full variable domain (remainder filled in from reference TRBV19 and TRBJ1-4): DGGITQSPKYLFRKEGQNVTLSCEQNLNHDAMYWYRQDPGQGLRLIYYSQIVNDFQKGDIAEGYSVSREKKESFPLTVTSAQKNPTAFYLCASSLTGTTNEKLFFGSGTQLSVL.

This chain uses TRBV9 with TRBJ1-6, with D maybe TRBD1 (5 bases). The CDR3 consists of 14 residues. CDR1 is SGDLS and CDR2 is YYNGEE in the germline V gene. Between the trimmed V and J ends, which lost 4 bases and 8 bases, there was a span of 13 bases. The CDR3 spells CASSQTRGDSPLHF. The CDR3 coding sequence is TGTGCCAGCAGCCAGACCCGAGGGGATTCACCCCTCCACTTT.

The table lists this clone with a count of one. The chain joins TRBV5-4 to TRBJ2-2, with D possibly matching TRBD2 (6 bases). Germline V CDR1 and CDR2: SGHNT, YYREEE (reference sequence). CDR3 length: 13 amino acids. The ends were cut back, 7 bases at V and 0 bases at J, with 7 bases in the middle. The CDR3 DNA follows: TGTGCCAGCGGAGGGGCGAACACCGGGGAGCTGTTTTTT. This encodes CASGGANTGELFF.